Listed below are T cell receptor beta chains from one sample, sequenced in a study of T cell repertoires in cytomegalovirus infection. TCRdb re-called the reads with MiXCR, one entry per CDR3 protein. The sample includes about 770,000 distinct CDR3 sequences, about 29% of them seen just once. These TCRs are of unknown antigen specificity. The sample was cultured CD8+ T cells from PBMCs, taken from culture after CMV antigen stimulation. These receptors all stem from a human donor in good health (CMV status not recorded). Some clones in this sample may be carry-over from other donors' samples. Both conserved end residues are part of each CDR3. The D gene is left open where the match is weak. The size entry is marked missing in some rows and otherwise reads once, few, many or a size class.

d_call,v_call,clone_size,j_call,cdr3_nt,cdr3_aa
TRBD2,TRBV6-2/TRBV6-3,few,TRBJ2-1,TGTGCCAGCAGTTACTCGGGTGCGGGGGGGCCCGGAAATGAGCAGTTCTTC,CASSYSGAGGPGNEQFF
NA,TRBV7-6,few,TRBJ1-2,TGTGCCAGCAGCGCAGCGGGGCCGCTCTTTGGCTACACCTTC,CASSAAGPLFGYTF
NA,TRBV15,NA,TRBJ1-1,TGTGCCACCAGCAGAGTAGGAGACACTGAAGCTTTCTTT,CATSRVGDTEAFF
TRBD2,TRBV13,many,TRBJ2-1,TGTGCCAGCAGCGCAGGGGGACTAGCGGGGGACTTGGATGAGCAGTTCTTC,CASSAGGLAGDLDEQFF
TRBD2,TRBV7-6,many,TRBJ2-1,TGTGCCAGCAGCTTAGTAATAGCGGGCTTTAATGAGCAGTTCTTC,CASSLVIAGFNEQFF
NA,TRBV7-6,few,TRBJ2-3,TGTGCCAGCAGCTTTACAGGGGGGGACACAGATACGCAGTATTTT,CASSFTGGDTDTQYF
NA,TRBV27,NA,TRBJ2-1,TGTGCCAGCAGCCCCAGCGGAGACAATGAGCAGTTCTTC,CASSPSGDNEQFF
NA,TRBV6-1,few,TRBJ1-5,TGTGCCAGCAGTGAAGAGAGGGTAAGCAATCAGCCCCAGCATTTT,CASSEERVSNQPQHF
TRBD1,TRBV7-4,NA,TRBJ1-2,TGTGCCAGCAGCTTAGATAACAGGGGACACTATGGCTACACCTTC,CASSLDNRGHYGYTF
NA,TRBV5-6,NA,TRBJ2-3,TGTGCCAGCAGCTTGAATCCGGTCCCAGATACGCAGTATTTT,CASSLNPVPDTQYF
TRBD1,TRBV7-4,NA,TRBJ2-2,TGTGCCAGCAGACCCGCGACAGGGCCGGGCACCGGGGAGCTGTTTTTT,CASRPATGPGTGELFF
NA,TRBV4-1,NA,TRBJ1-4,TGCGCCAGCAGCCAAGTGGCCGCGGCTAATGAAAAACTGTTTTTT,CASSQVAAANEKLFF
NA,TRBV7-9,many,TRBJ2-3,TGTGCCAGCATCGAAGCGGGCACAGATACGCAGTATTTT,CASIEAGTDTQYF
TRBD2,TRBV6-5,few,TRBJ2-2,TGTGCCACCTCTAGCGGGGACCTCACCGGGGAGCTGTTTTTT,CATSSGDLTGELFF
NA,TRBV7-9,many,TRBJ1-2,TGTGCCAGCAGCTTAAGGGGTGGCTACACCTTC,CASSLRGGYTF
NA,TRBV20-1,NA,TRBJ1-2,TGCAGTGCTAGGTTAGACGAGGGGGGTGACTATGGCTACACCTTC,CSARLDEGGDYGYTF
NA,TRBV27,few,TRBJ2-1,TGTGCCAGCGTCCCGGGGAACAGTCACTACAATGAGCAGTTCTTC,CASVPGNSHYNEQFF
NA,TRBV25-1,few,TRBJ1-4,TGTGCCAGCTATCACGAAAAACTGTTTTTT,CASYHEKLFF
TRBD2,TRBV9,once,TRBJ2-5,TGTGCCAGCAGCTCCCTTGGGGAGGGGCCCCTGGGGACCCAGTACTTC,CASSSLGEGPLGTQYF
NA,TRBV28,NA,TRBJ1-6,TGTGCCAGCAGTTTAGGGACATATGACTCCTATAATTCACCCCTCCACTTT,CASSLGTYDSYNSPLHF
NA,TRBV5-8,few,TRBJ2-7,TGTGCCAGCAGCTTGGTTGGGACCACGTCCTACGAGCAGTACTTC,CASSLVGTTSYEQYF
NA,TRBV2,NA,TRBJ1-5,TGTGCCAGCAGAACCGGGGTGTGGGACGATCAGCCCCAGCATTTT,CASRTGVWDDQPQHF
NA,TRBV4-2,NA,TRBJ2-1,TGTGCCAGCAGCCAAGATCTGGGCAGGGCTAGTGAGCAGTTCTTC,CASSQDLGRASEQFF
TRBD1,TRBV4-2,NA,TRBJ2-1,TGTGCCAGCAGCCAAGAGATGTGGGACAGCTACAATGAGCAGTTCTTC,CASSQEMWDSYNEQFF
NA,TRBV28,few,TRBJ2-5,TGTGCCAGCCGGTGGGGACTTACACAACAAGAGACCCAGTACTTC,CASRWGLTQQETQYF
NA,TRBV9,NA,TRBJ2-3,TGTGCCAGCAGCGTAGAGTACACAGATACGCAGTATTTT,CASSVEYTDTQYF
TRBD1,TRBV23-1,many,TRBJ1-2,TGCGCCAGCAGTCAGTCGACACGAGGACAGGGTGGGCCTACCTGGGAGGGCTACACCTTC,CASSQSTRGQGGPTWEGYTF
NA,TRBV5-1,NA,TRBJ2-3,TGCGCCAGCAGCTTGATGGAAGGGGGGAGCACAGATACGCAGTATTTT,CASSLMEGGSTDTQYF
NA,TRBV10-3,few,TRBJ2-1,TGTGCCATCAGTGAGTCTATGGGGCTAGTCAATGAGCAGTTCTTC,CAISESMGLVNEQFF
NA,TRBV5-6,NA,TRBJ2-7,TGTGCCAGCGGCTTGAGGGGGTACCGGACAATCTACGAGCAGTACTTC,CASGLRGYRTIYEQYF
TRBD1,TRBV7-9,few,TRBJ2-3,TGTGCCAGCAGCTTGGGACAGGGGGCACCGGTGGGCACAGATACGCAGTATTTT,CASSLGQGAPVGTDTQYF
NA,TRBV11-2,few,TRBJ2-2,TGTGCCAGCAGCTCCCGGACAAGCCGGGAGCTGTTTTTT,CASSSRTSRELFF
NA,TRBV7-9,many,TRBJ2-1,TGTGCCAGCAGCTTTAACTGGGACCTCGGTAACAATGAGCAGTTCTTC,CASSFNWDLGNNEQFF
NA,TRBV2,few,TRBJ1-2,TGTGCCAGCAGTGAATTCCGACACCCCGGCTACTATGGCTACACCTTC,CASSEFRHPGYYGYTF
NA,TRBV7-7,few,TRBJ2-7,TGTGCTAGCAGCTTCAGGGTCGGCATAGCCTACGAGCAGTACTTC,CASSFRVGIAYEQYF
NA,TRBV19,NA,TRBJ1-1,TGTGCCAGTAGCCTTGGGTGGCAGGAAGCTTTCTTT,CASSLGWQEAFF
TRBD1,TRBV20-1,NA,TRBJ1-5,TGCAGTGCTAGAGAATTGGACAGGGAGTATAGCAATCAGCCCCAGCATTTT,CSARELDREYSNQPQHF
NA,TRBV7-9,NA,TRBJ2-3,TGTGCCAGCAGCCCTCAGGGGCCCACTATCAGCACAGATACGCAGTATTTT,CASSPQGPTISTDTQYF
NA,TRBV7-9,NA,TRBJ1-5,TGTGCCAGCAGCAAAAAGTCCGATCAGCCCCAGCATTTT,CASSKKSDQPQHF
TRBD1,TRBV14,NA,TRBJ1-1,TGTGCCAGCAGCCGGTCGGACAGGGGGCCTGAAGCTTTCTTT,CASSRSDRGPEAFF
NA,TRBV5-4,NA,TRBJ2-7,TGTGCCAGCAGCTTGTTTGGAGAATTCTACGAGCAGTACTTC,CASSLFGEFYEQYF
TRBD1,TRBV5-1,NA,TRBJ1-5,TGCGCCAGCAGCTTGGAACAGGGGCTGTCCCCTCAGCCCCAGCATTTT,CASSLEQGLSPQPQHF
NA,TRBV2,few,TRBJ2-5,TGTGCCAGCAGGGGGGCGGTTAGCCAAGAGACCCAGTACTTC,CASRGAVSQETQYF
NA,TRBV23-1,NA,TRBJ2-4,TGCGCCAGCAGTCAATCGGAGGGAGTGCCCTGTAAAAGCATTCAGTACTTC,CASSQSEGVPCKSIQYF
TRBD2,TRBV6-2/TRBV6-3,few,TRBJ2-3,TGTGCCAGCAGTCTCCTCCCGGGACTAACTGGAACTAGCACAGATACGCAGTATTTT,CASSLLPGLTGTSTDTQYF
NA,TRBV19,many,TRBJ1-4,TGTGCCAGTAGTCCGAACGTTGAAAAACTGTTTTTT,CASSPNVEKLFF
NA,TRBV19,NA,TRBJ1-5,TGTGCCAGTGCACGGGGGGATTATAGCAATCAGCCCCAGCATTTT,CASARGDYSNQPQHF